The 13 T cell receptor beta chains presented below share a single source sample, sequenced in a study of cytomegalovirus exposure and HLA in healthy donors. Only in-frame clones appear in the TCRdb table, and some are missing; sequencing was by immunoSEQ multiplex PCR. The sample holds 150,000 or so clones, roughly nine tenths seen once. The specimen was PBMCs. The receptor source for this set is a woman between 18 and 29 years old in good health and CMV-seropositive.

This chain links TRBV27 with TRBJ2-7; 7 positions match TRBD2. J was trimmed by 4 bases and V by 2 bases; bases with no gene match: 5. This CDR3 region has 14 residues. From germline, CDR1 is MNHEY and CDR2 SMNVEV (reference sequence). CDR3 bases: TGTGCCAGCAGTTTAAGGGAGGGTGCTTACGAGCAGTACTTC. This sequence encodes CASSLREGAYEQYF.

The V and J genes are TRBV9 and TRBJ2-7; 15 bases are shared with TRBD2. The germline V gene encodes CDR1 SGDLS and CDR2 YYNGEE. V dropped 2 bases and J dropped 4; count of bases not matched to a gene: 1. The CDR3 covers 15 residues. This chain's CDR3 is CASSVGTSGGYEQYF. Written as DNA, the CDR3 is TGTGCCAGCAGCGTCGGGACTAGCGGGGGGTACGAGCAGTACTTC.

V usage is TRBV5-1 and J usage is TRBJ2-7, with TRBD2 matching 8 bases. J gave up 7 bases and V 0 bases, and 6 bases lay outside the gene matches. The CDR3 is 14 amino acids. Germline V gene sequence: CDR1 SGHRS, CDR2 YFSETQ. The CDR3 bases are TGCGCCAGCAGCTTGGCGAGTCAGCGGGAGGAGCAGTACTTC. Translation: CASSLASQREEQYF.

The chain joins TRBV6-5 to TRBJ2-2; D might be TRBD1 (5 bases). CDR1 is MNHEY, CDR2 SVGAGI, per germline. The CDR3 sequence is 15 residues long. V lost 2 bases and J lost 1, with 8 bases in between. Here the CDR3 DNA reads TGTGCCAGCAGTTACCTAGGGGTGAACACCGGGGAGCTGTTTTTT. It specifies CASSYLGVNTGELFF.

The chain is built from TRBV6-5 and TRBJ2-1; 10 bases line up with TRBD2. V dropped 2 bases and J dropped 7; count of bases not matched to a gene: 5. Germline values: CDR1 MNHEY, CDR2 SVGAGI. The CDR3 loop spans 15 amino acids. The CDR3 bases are TGTGCCAGCAGTTACGGGAGCGGGGGGGCTAATGAGCAGTTCTTC. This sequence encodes CASSYGSGGANEQFF.

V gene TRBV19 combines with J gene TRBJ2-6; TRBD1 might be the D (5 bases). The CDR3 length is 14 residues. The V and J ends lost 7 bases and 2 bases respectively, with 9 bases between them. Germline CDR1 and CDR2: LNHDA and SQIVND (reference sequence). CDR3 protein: CASNQGPGANVLTF. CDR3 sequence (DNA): TGTGCCAGTAACCAGGGTCCTGGGGCCAACGTCCTGACTTTC.

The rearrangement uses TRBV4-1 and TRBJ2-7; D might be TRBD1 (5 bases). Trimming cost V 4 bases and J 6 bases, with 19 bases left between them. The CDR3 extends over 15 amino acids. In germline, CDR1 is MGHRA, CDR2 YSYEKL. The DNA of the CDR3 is TGCGCCAGCAGCCCCACCACTGACAGTAACCTCGAGCAGTACTTC. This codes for CASSPTTDSNLEQYF.

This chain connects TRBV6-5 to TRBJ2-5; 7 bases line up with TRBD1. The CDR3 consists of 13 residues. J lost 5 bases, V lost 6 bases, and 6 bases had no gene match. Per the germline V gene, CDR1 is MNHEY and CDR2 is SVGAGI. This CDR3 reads CASRPDRDETQYF. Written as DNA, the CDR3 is TGTGCCAGCAGGCCCGACAGGGATGAGACCCAGTACTTC.

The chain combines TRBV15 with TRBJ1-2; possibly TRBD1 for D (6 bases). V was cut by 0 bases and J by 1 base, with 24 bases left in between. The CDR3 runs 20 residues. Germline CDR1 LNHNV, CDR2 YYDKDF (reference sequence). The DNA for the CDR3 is TGTGCCACCAGCAGAGATTTACCCTCAAGTCTGGGGGCCCTTAACTATGGCTACACCTTC. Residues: CATSRDLPSSLGALNYGYTF.

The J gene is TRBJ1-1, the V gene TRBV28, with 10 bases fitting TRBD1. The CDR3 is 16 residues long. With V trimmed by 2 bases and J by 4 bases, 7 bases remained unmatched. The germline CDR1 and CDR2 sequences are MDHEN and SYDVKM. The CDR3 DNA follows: TGTGCCAGCAGTTTACGTTCGACAGGGGGCGTCACTGAAGCTTTCTTT. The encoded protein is CASSLRSTGGVTEAFF.

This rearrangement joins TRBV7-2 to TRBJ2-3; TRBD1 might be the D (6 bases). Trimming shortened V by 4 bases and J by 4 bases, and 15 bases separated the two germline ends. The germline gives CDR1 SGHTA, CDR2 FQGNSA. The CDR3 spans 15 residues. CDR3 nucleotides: TGTGCCAGCAGCTCCACAGGGCTGGGCCCAGATACGCAGTATTTT. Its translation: CASSSTGLGPDTQYF.

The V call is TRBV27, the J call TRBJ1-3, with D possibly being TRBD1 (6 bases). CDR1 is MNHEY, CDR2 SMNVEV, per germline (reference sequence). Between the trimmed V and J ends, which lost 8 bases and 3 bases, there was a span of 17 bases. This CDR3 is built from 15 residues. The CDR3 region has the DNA TGTGCCAGCGCGGGAGGAGAGGGGGTTGGAAACACCATATATTTT. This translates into CASAGGEGVGNTIYF.

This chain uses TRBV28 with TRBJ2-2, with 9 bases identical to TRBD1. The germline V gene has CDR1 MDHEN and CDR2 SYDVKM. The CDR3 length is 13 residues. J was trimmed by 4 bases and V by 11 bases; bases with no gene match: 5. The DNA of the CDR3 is TGTGCCGGCGGACAGGGGCGCACCGGGGAGCTGTTTTTT. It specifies CAGGQGRTGELFF.